The source of this T cell receptor (beta chain) is a study of blood T cell repertoires in COVID-19. Study background: Acute-phase and convalescent COVID-19 samples originated in the United States, Italy and Spain. In each case, the material was cDNA or gDNA derived from T cells, B-cell-depleted T cells, or PBMCs.

In the original analysis: Reference gene primers were amplified, and this amplification served to estimate nucleated cell counts. TCRdb keeps only in-frame clones here, not all; method: immunoSEQ multiplex PCR. That table is the source of V, J and clone size, and D and trimming were worked out from the DNA. Here the sample spans around 100,000 clones, more than 75% being singletons. This CDR3 has 14 residues. Germline lookup yields CDR1 SEHNR and CDR2 FQNEAQ (reference sequence). Deletions cut 5 bases from V and 3 bases from J, with 14 bases between. What was sequenced was peripheral blood. The receptor was derived from a human donor in a cohort sampled during active COVID-19. The V and J genes are TRBV7-9 and TRBJ2-7; maybe TRBD1 (6 bases). CDR3 nucleotide sequence: TGTGCCAGCAGCCCGTCCGGGACACTCTACGAGCAGTACTTC. Translation gives CASSPSGTLYEQYF.